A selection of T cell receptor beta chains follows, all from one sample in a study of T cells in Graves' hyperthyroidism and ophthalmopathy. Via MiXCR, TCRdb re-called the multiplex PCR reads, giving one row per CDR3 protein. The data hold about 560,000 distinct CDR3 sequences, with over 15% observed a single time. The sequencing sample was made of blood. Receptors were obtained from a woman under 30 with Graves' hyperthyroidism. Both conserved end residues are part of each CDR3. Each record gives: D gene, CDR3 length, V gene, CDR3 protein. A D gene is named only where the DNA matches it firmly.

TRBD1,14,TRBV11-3,CASSLGRQGYEQYF
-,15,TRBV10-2,CASSETFPGYYGYTF
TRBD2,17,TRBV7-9,CASSQEIQREDKETQYF
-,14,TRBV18,CASSPYGTTLGQYF
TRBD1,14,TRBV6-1,CASARGQGDEKLFF
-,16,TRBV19,CASMPLRGKMNTEAFF
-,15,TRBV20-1,CSARQERYSGNTIYF
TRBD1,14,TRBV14,CASSPHRGHQPQHF
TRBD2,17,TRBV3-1,CASSQDIGLAGGGPAYF
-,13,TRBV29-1,CSVEGVMNTEAFF
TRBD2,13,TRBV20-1,CSATRVGGGTQYF
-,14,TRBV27,CASTRLTGLDTQYF
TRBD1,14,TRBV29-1,CSVEVVTGAYEQYF
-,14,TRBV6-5,CASSYRGGGETQYF
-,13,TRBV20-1,CSARKLLYNEQFF
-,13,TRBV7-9,CASSTVGDTEAFF